The clone carrying this T cell receptor beta chain was seen many times. Its target is unknown. This sample is part of a study of identical twins. The study, taken as a whole, reports: Those out-of-frame alpha sequences shared by twins showed an excess of low generation probability.

V shed 1 base and J 4 bases; nucleotides not matched to a gene: 2. This CDR3 has 15 amino acids. Germline CDR1 reads LGHNA; CDR2 reads YNFKEQ. Using its own MiXCR run on the 5' RACE reads, TCRdb lists one record per CDR3 protein. The table has 1.5 million to 2 million distinct CDR3 sequences, roughly a third seen once. This clonotype was obtained from a newborn girl in good health. Sequenced: cord blood. The genes are TRBV4-2 and TRBJ2-4, with 9 bases identical to TRBD2. The CDR3 loop is CASSQGGGGKNIQYF. CDR3 DNA: TGTGCCAGCAGCCAAGGCGGGGGGGGGAAAAACATTCAGTACTTC.